This TCR beta chain was documented in a study of PD-L1 blockade in urothelial cancer. The repertoire was sequenced with immunoSEQ multiplex PCR; TCRdb's copy has only in-frame clones and lacks some. This sample has around 100,000 clones, with 75% to 95% found just once. After removal of 0 bases from V and 0 bases from J, the junction contained 14 bases not matched to a gene. CDR3 length: 19 residues. Germline V lookup: CDR1 GTSNPN, CDR2 SVGIG (reference sequence). Time point here: peripheral blood 6 weeks after treatment start. The gene calls are TRBV30 and TRBJ1-3; the match to TRBD1 covers 7 bases. The receptor's source is a man in his 60s with urothelial cancer. The sample consisted of PBMCs, taken around atezolizumab (anti-PD-L1) treatment. The CDR3 sequence: CAWSVRRGQHSASGNTIYF. DNA for the CDR3: TGTGCCTGGAGTGTAAGGAGGGGGCAGCACAGCGCCTCTGGAAACACCATATATTTT.